This T cell receptor (beta chain) was sequenced during a study of CD8 T cells in Susac syndrome. In the study overall: Treatment at blood withdrawal was none, corticosteroids, or intravenous immunoglobulin alone in Susac syndrome patients. Whole-study results and caveats: Peak Susac CD8+ clonal expansion occurred in TEMRA cells and active patients.

Negative isolation yielded the CD8+ and CD4+ T cells, while FACS enriched the TEMRA cells. The germline V and J ends were trimmed by 0 bases and 3 bases, with 18 bases remaining between them. Germline V gene data show CDR1 as LGHNA and CDR2 as YNFKEQ. The CDR3 length is 17 residues. With random hexamers, reverse transcription was performed on roughly 0.5 to 1 ug of RNA. The TCR beta CDR3 was amplified by immunoSEQ multiplex PCR across 54 Vbeta, 13 Jbeta. Via MiXCR, TCRdb re-called the immunoSEQ multiplex PCR reads, giving one row per CDR3 protein. The sample holds about 190,000 distinct CDR3 sequences, 85% to 95% seen once. Comments on this clonotype: Its antigen is undetermined.

This clonotype originated in a human donor with Susac syndrome. The V call is TRBV4-2, the J call TRBJ2-7; perhaps TRBD2 as D (6 bases). The specimen was CD8+ T cells from PBMCs. The CDR3 DNA reads TGTGCCAGCAGCCAAGATGTAGAACGGGAGAGGAACTACGAGCAGTACTTC. It encodes CASSQDVERERNYEQYF.